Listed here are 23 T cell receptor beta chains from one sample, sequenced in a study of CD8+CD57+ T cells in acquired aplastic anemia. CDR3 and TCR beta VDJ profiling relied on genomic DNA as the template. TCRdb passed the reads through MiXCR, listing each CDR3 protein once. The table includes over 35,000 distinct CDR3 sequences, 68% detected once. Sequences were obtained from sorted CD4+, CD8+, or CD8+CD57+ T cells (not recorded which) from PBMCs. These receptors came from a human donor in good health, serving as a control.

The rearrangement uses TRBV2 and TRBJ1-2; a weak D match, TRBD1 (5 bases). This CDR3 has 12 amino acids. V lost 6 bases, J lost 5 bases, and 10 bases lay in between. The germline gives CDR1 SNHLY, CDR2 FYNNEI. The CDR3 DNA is TGTGCCAGCAGCGGCGACAGTTATGGCTACACCTTC. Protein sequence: CASSGDSYGYTF.

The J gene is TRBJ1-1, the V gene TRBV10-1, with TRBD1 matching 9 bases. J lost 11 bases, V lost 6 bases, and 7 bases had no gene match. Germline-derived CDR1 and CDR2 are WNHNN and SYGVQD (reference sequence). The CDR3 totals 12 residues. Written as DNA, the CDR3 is TGCGCCAGCAGCCCTGGACAGGGGACGGCTTTCTTT. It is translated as CASSPGQGTAFF.

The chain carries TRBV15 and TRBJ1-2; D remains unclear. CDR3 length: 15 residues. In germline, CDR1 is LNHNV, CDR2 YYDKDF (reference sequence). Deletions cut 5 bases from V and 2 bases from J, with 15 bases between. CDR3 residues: CATSPMGGGNYGYTF. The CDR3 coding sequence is TGTGCCACCAGCCCTATGGGAGGCGGCAACTATGGCTACACCTTC.

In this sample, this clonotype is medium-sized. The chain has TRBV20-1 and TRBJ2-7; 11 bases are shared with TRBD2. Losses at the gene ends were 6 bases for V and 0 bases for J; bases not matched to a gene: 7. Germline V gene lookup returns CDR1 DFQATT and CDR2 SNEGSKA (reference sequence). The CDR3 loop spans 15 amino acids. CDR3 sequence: CSATSGGPSSYEQYF. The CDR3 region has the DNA TGCAGTGCAACTAGCGGGGGTCCTAGCTCCTACGAGCAGTACTTC.

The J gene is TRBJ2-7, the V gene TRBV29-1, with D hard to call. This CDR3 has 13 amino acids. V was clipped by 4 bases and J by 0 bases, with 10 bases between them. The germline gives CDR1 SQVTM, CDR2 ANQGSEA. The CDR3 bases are TGCAGCGTTGGTTGGGCCAGCTCCTACGAGCAGTACTTC. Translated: CSVGWASSYEQYF.

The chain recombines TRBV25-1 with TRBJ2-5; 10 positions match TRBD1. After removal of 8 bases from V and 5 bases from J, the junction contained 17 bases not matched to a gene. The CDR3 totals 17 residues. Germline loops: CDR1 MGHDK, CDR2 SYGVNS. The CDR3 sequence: CASHGSGQGPGWETQYF. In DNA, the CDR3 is TGTGCCAGCCATGGCTCGGGACAGGGGCCTGGATGGGAGACCCAGTACTTC.

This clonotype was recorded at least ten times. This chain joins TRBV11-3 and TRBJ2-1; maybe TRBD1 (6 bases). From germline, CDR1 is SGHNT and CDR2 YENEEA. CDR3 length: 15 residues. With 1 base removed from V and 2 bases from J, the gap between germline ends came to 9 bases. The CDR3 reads CASSLGGGTYNEQFF. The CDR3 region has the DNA TGTGCCAGCAGCTTAGGAGGGGGAACCTACAATGAGCAGTTCTTC.

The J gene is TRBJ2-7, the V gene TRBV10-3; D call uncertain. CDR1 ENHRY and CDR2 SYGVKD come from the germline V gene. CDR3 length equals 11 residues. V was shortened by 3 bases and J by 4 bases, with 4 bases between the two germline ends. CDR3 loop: CAISDLYEQYF. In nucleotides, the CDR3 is TGTGCCATCAGTGATCTTTACGAGCAGTACTTC.

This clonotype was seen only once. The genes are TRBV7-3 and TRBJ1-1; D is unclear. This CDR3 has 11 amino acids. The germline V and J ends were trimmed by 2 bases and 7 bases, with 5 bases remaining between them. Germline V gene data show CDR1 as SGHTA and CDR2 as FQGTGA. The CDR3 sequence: CASSLGVEAFF. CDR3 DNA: TGTGCCAGCAGCTTAGGAGTTGAAGCTTTCTTT.

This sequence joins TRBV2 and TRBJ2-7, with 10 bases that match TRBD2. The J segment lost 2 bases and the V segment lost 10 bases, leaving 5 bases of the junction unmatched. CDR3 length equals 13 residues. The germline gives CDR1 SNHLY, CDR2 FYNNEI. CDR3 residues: CAIGTSETYEQYF. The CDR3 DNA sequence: TGTGCCATCGGGACTAGCGAAACCTACGAGCAGTACTTC.

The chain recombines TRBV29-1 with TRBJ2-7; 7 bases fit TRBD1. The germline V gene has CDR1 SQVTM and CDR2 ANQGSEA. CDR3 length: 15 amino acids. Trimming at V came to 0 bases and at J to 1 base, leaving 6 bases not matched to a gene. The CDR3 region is CSVEDRHRGSYEQYF. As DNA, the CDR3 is TGCAGCGTTGAAGATCGGCACAGGGGTTCCTACGAGCAGTACTTC.

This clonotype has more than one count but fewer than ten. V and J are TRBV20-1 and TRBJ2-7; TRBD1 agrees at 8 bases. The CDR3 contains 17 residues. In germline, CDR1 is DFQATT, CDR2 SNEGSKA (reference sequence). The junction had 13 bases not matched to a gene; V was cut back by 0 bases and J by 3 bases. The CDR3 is CSAREPFAHTGGYEQYF. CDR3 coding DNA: TGCAGTGCTAGAGAGCCCTTCGCGCACACAGGGGGCTACGAGCAGTACTTC.

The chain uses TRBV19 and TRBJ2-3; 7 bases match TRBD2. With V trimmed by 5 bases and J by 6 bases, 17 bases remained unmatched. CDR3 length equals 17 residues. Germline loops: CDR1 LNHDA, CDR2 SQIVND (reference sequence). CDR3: CASSLNGGGLPTDTQYF. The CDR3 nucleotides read TGTGCCAGTAGTTTGAACGGCGGGGGACTCCCTACGGATACGCAGTATTTT.

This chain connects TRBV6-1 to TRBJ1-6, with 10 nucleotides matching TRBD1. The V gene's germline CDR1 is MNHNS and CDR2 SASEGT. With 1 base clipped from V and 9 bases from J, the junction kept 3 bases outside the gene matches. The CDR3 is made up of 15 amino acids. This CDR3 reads CASSEGGQGISPLHF. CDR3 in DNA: TGTGCCAGCAGTGAAGGGGGACAGGGGATTTCACCCCTCCACTTT.

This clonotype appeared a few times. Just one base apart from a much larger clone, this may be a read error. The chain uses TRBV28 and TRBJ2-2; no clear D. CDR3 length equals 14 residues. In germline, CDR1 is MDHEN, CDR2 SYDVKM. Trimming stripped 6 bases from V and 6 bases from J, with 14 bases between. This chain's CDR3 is CASRAVRGPGELFF. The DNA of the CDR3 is TGTGCCAGCAGGGCGGTAAGAGGTCCCGGGGAGCTGTTTTTT. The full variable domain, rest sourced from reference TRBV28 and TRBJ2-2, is DVKVTQSSRYLVKRTGEKVFLECVQDMDHENMFWYRQDPGLGLRLIYFSYDVKMKEKGDIPEGYSVSREKKERFSLILESASTNQTSMYLCASRAVRGPGELFFGEGSRLTVL.

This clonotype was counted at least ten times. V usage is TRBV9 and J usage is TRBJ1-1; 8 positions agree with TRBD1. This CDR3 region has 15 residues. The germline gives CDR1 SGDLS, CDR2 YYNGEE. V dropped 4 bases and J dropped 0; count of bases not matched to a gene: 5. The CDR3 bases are TGTGCCAGCAGCCCCCGGGACAGGCTGAACACTGAAGCTTTCTTT. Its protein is CASSPRDRLNTEAFF. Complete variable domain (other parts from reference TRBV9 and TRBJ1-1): DSGVTQTPKHLITATGQRVTLRCSPRSGDLSVYWYQQSLDQGLQFLIQYYNGEERAKGNILERFSAQQFPDLHSELNLSSLELGDSALYFCASSPRDRLNTEAFFGQGTRLTVV.

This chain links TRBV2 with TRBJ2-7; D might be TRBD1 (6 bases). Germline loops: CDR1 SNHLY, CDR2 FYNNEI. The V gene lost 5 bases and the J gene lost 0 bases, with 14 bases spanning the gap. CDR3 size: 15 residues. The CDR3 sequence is CASSIYRETSYEQYF. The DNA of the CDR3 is TGTGCCAGCAGTATTTACAGGGAAACCTCCTACGAGCAGTACTTC.

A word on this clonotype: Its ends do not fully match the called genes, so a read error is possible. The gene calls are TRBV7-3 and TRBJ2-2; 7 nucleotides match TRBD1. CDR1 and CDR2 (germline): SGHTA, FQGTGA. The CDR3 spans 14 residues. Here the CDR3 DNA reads TGTGCCAGCAGCTCGACAGGGAACACCGGGGAGCTGCTTTTT. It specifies CASSSTGNTGELLF.

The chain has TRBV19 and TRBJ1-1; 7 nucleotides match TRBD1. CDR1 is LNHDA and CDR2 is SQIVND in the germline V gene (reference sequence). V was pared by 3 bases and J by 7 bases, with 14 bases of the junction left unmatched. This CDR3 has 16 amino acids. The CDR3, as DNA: TGTGCCAGTAGTATCCCGACGACAGGGAAGAATATTGAAGCTTTCTTT. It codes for CASSIPTTGKNIEAFF. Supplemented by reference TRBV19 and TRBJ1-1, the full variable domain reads DGGITQSPKYLFRKEGQNVTLSCEQNLNHDAMYWYRQDPGQGLRLIYYSQIVNDFQKGDIAEGYSVSREKKESFPLTVTSAQKNPTAFYLCASSIPTTGKNIEAFFGQGTRLTVV.

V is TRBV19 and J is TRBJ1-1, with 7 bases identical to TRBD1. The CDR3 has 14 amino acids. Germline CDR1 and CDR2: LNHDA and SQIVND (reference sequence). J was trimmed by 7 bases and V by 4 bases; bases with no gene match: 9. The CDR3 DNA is TGTGCCAGTAGTAGAAGGGACAGAAAGCTTGAAGCTTTCTTT. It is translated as CASSRRDRKLEAFF. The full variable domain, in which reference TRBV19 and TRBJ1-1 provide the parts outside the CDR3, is DGGITQSPKYLFRKEGQNVTLSCEQNLNHDAMYWYRQDPGQGLRLIYYSQIVNDFQKGDIAEGYSVSREKKESFPLTVTSAQKNPTAFYLCASSRRDRKLEAFFGQGTRLTVV.

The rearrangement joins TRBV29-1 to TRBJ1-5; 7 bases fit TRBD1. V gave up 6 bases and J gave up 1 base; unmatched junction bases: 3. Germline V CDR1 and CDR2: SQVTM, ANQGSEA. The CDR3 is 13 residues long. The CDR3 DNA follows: TGCAGCGTCGTGACAGGGAGCAATCAGCCCCAGCATTTT. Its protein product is CSVVTGSNQPQHF.

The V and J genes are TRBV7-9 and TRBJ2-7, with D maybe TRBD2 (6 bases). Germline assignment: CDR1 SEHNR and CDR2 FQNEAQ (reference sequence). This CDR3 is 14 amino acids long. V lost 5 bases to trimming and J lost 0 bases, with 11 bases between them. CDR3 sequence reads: CASSRGESSYEQYF. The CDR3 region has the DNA TGTGCCAGCAGCCGCGGGGAGAGCTCCTACGAGCAGTACTTC.

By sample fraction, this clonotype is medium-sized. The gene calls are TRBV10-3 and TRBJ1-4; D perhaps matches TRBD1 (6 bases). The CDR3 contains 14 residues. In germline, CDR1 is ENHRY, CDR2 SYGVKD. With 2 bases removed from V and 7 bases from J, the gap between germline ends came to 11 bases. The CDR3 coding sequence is TGTGCCATCAGTGAGGGTACAGGGCCTGAAAAACTGTTTTTT. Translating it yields CAISEGTGPEKLFF.